This is a list of T cell receptor beta chains from one sample in a study of siplizumab effects on memory and regulatory T cells. TCRdb's table, derived via immunoSEQ multiplex PCR, lists solely in-frame clones and lacks some. The data show approximately 48,000 clones, over 90% seen once. Sequenced input: CD8+ T cells sorted from blood. These receptors all come from a human donor in good health. Each CDR3 is given with its conserved first and last residue. The D gene is left open where the match is weak. Expanded clones are given a class, and other clones once, few, many or no size at all.

V,J,D,size,CDR3,DNA
TRBV27,TRBJ2-7,TRBD2,.,CASSLSGWLAEGWEQYF,TGTGCCAGCAGTTTATCGGGTTGGCTAGCGGAGGGCTGGGAGCAGTACTTC
TRBV30,TRBJ1-6,.,.,CAWSVQSGSPLHF,TGTGCCTGGAGTGTACAATCTGGATCACCCCTCCACTTT
TRBV28,TRBJ2-4,.,.,CASSFRGAKNIQYF,TGTGCCAGCAGTTTTCGCGGAGCCAAAAACATTCAGTACTTC
TRBV28,TRBJ2-7,TRBD1,.,CASTPDRFLYEQYF,TGTGCCAGCACCCCGGACAGGTTTTTGTACGAGCAGTACTTC
TRBV7-8,TRBJ2-4,TRBD1,.,CASSLEGTGQNIQYF,TGTGCCAGCAGCTTAGAAGGGACAGGGCAAAACATTCAGTACTTC
TRBV9,TRBJ1-1,.,.,CASSVWSGTEAFF,TGTGCCAGCAGCGTATGGTCCGGCACTGAAGCTTTCTTT
TRBV5-1,TRBJ1-1,TRBD1,.,CASSLRSGGTEAFF,TGCGCCAGCAGCTTGCGGTCAGGGGGCACTGAAGCTTTCTTT
TRBV5-4,TRBJ2-3,.,.,CASSLAVAPSTDTQYF,TGTGCCAGCAGCTTGGCGGTAGCGCCCAGCACAGATACGCAGTATTTT
TRBV15,TRBJ1-2,.,.,CATSSAVNDPMLGYTF,TGTGCCACCAGCAGCGCAGTGAACGATCCTATGTTGGGCTACACCTTC
TRBV11-1,TRBJ2-3,.,.,CASAIPADTDTQYF,TGTGCCAGCGCGATCCCAGCGGACACAGATACGCAGTATTTT
TRBV30,TRBJ1-3,.,.,CAWSVPASFSGNTIYF,TGTGCCTGGAGTGTCCCAGCCTCCTTTTCTGGAAACACCATATATTTT
TRBV7-9,TRBJ2-1,TRBD2,.,CASTSPGASGSSEQFF,TGTGCCAGCACCTCCCCGGGCGCTAGCGGGAGTAGTGAGCAGTTCTTC
TRBV2,TRBJ2-7,.,.,CASSEHLGGGEQYF,TGTGCCAGCAGCGAACATCTGGGGGGTGGTGAGCAGTACTTC
TRBV11-3,TRBJ2-7,.,.,CASSSGGRPTYEQYF,TGTGCCAGCAGCTCCGGGGGCAGGCCCACCTACGAGCAGTACTTC
TRBV29-1,TRBJ2-3,TRBD1,.,CSLAPGTGGMDTQYF,TGCAGCCTAGCCCCTGGGACAGGGGGGATGGATACGCAGTATTTT
TRBV30,TRBJ1-5,TRBD1,.,CAWRVRHGTERNQPQHF,TGTGCCTGGAGAGTCAGGCACGGGACAGAGCGCAATCAGCCCCAGCATTTT
TRBV5-1,TRBJ2-1,TRBD2,.,CASSLAIQFSGNYNEQFF,TGCGCCAGCAGCTTGGCCATACAATTTAGCGGGAACTACAATGAGCAGTTCTTC
TRBV6-6,TRBJ1-5,.,.,CASSYGPGDQPQHF,TGTGCCAGCAGTTATGGACCAGGAGATCAGCCCCAGCATTTT
TRBV11-2,TRBJ1-2,.,.,CASTEQGWSYGYTF,TGTGCCAGCACTGAACAGGGATGGAGCTATGGCTACACCTTC
TRBV14,TRBJ2-7,TRBD1,.,CASSPGTGYEQYF,TGTGCCAGCAGCCCCGGGACAGGGTACGAGCAGTACTTC
TRBV28,TRBJ1-4,TRBD1,.,CASRRPGQGFDEKLFF,TGTGCCAGCAGACGACCGGGACAGGGGTTCGATGAAAAACTGTTTTTT
TRBV19,TRBJ1-1,.,few,CASIDGWDTEAFF,TGTGCCAGTATCGACGGATGGGACACTGAAGCTTTCTTT
TRBV7-8,TRBJ2-1,TRBD2,.,CASSLRPSGAQFF,TGTGCCAGCAGCTTACGCCCTAGCGGGGCGCAGTTCTTC
TRBV28,TRBJ1-1,.,.,CASSSEFGTEAFF,TGTGCCAGCAGTTCAGAGTTCGGCACTGAAGCTTTCTTT
TRBV2,TRBJ1-3,TRBD1,.,CASSFTGGDTIYF,TGTGCCAGCAGTTTTACAGGGGGGGACACCATATATTTT
TRBV28,TRBJ2-7,.,.,CASSATDSYEQYF,TGTGCCAGCAGTGCAACGGACTCATACGAGCAGTACTTC
TRBV29-1,TRBJ2-7,.,once,CSVKGPSTYEQYF,TGCAGCGTGAAGGGACCCTCCACCTACGAGCAGTACTTC
TRBV7-8,TRBJ2-3,.,.,CASSLDGTQYF,TGTGCCAGCAGCTTAGATGGTACGCAGTATTTT
TRBV7-8,TRBJ2-7,.,.,CASSPTTGGVEQYF,TGTGCCAGCAGCCCAACAACAGGGGGGGTCGAGCAGTACTTC
TRBV6-6,TRBJ2-3,TRBD2,.,CASSSGLDWDTQYF,TGTGCCAGCAGTTCAGGACTAGATTGGGATACGCAGTATTTT
TRBV7-3,TRBJ2-3,.,once,CASSLAVGGGGTDTQYF,TGTGCCAGCAGCTTAGCGGTGGGAGGAGGAGGCACAGATACGCAGTATTTT
TRBV7-9,TRBJ1-2,.,.,CASSFRGRGNYGYTF,TGTGCCAGCAGCTTCCGGGGCAGGGGCAACTATGGCTACACCTTC
TRBV11-3,TRBJ2-5,.,.,CASSFTRGETQYF,TGTGCCAGCAGCTTTACCCGGGGAGAGACCCAGTACTTC
TRBV23-1,TRBJ2-7,.,.,CASSRFAAGRLEQYF,TGCGCCAGCAGTCGATTTGCGGCAGGCCGATTGGAGCAGTACTTC